This T cell receptor beta chain was captured in a study of T cells in Graves' hyperthyroidism and ophthalmopathy. At the level of the study: Pretreatment peripheral blood was obtained at initial diagnosis. Points from the study as a whole: Appearing also in blood were most of the thyroid clonotypes expanded above 0.001. The model foresaw ophthalmopathy a median 6.5 months prior to onset.

It was RNA transcripts that yielded the amplified TCR beta CDR3 regions. With the HTBI primer set, the TCR CDR3 went through a first round of RT-PCR. Via MiXCR, TCRdb re-called the multiplex PCR reads, giving one row per CDR3 protein. The sample lists 250,000 or so distinct CDR3 sequences, around 15% occurring once. The CDR3 loop spans 13 amino acids. The V gene's germline CDR1 is WSHSY and CDR2 SAAADI. V lost 3 bases, J lost 15 bases, and 18 bases lay in between. As to this clonotype: What it binds is not known.

Uncontrolled infection, other autoimmune disease, pregnancy or lactation led to exclusion. The chain couples TRBV10-2 to TRBJ1-5, with D unresolved. The specimen was blood. The receptor was derived from a woman aged 45-59 years with Graves' hyperthyroidism that later progressed to Graves' ophthalmopathy. CDR3 region: CASSEGEDGVRHF. The DNA of the CDR3 is TGCGCCAGCAGTGAAGGTGAGGACGGCGTACGGCATTTT.